Listed here are 21 T cell receptor beta chains from one sample, sequenced in a study of blood T cell repertoires in COVID-19. TCRdb's copy holds only in-frame clones and misses some; the assay was immunoSEQ multiplex PCR. Of 200,000 to 250,000 clones in the sample, around 80% were seen once. The material sequenced was peripheral blood. The receptor set was obtained from a woman in her 70s with acute or convalescent COVID-19.

The rearrangement links TRBV7-2 to TRBJ2-3, with D possibly matching TRBD2 (5 bases). CDR1 and CDR2 (germline): SGHTA, FQGNSA. The CDR3 consists of 14 residues. Trimming stripped 0 bases from V and 2 bases from J, with 6 bases between. CDR3 bases: TGTGCCAGCAGCTTAGCCGGGGTCACAGATACGCAGTATTTT. Encoded protein: CASSLAGVTDTQYF.

This clone was picked up a small number of times. V gene TRBV6-5 combines with J gene TRBJ1-5; tentatively, D is TRBD1 (6 bases). The V gene lost 2 bases and the J gene lost 4 bases, with 15 bases spanning the gap. Germline V gene data show CDR1 as MNHEY and CDR2 as SVGAGI. This CDR3 is built from 16 residues. Here the CDR3 DNA reads TGTGCCAGCAGTTACCTAGGACAGCAGACAAATCAGCCCCAGCATTTT. Translated: CASSYLGQQTNQPQHF.

The V and J genes are TRBV6-1 and TRBJ1-5, with D maybe TRBD1 (5 bases). The CDR3 consists of 14 residues. Germline assignment: CDR1 MNHNS and CDR2 SASEGT. V was cut by 0 bases and J by 5 bases, with 8 bases left in between. The CDR3, as DNA: TGTGCCAGCAGTGAAGCCAGGGAGGATCAGCCCCAGCATTTT. Protein product: CASSEAREDQPQHF.

V and J are TRBV12-3 or TRBV12-4 and TRBJ2-1, with D possibly matching TRBD1 (7 bases). This CDR3 is built from 13 residues. Trimming took off 11 bases at V and 7 bases at J, with 18 bases between the two ends. For the CDR3, the DNA is TGTGCCGCCCGTTTATCAGGGGGGAATGAGCAGTTCTTC. Translation: CAARLSGGNEQFF.

This clone was counted a single time. The DNA for the CDR3 is TGTGCCAGCAGCGTAGGTGGGACAGTAGCTTCTAACTATGGCTACACCTTC. This codes for CASSVGGTVASNYGYTF. V and J are TRBV9 and TRBJ1-2, with 7 nucleotides matching TRBD1. Germline V CDR1 and CDR2: SGDLS, YYNGEE. This CDR3 is built from 17 residues. J was trimmed by 0 bases and V by 0 bases; bases with no gene match: 8.

Here the CDR3 reads CASSLDRDGSPLHF. In nucleotides, the CDR3 is TGTGCCAGCTCTCTCGACAGGGATGGTTCACCCCTCCACTTT. J is TRBJ1-6 and V is TRBV18; TRBD1 matches at 7 bases. The CDR3 consists of 14 residues. CDR1 is KGHSH and CDR2 is LQKENI in the germline V gene. V shed 6 bases and J 9 bases; nucleotides not matched to a gene: 8.

The chain recombines TRBV2 with TRBJ1-3; D uncertain. The CDR3 has 14 residues. Germline V gene sequence: CDR1 SNHLY, CDR2 FYNNEI. The germline V and J ends were trimmed by 4 bases and 0 bases, with 7 bases remaining between them. The CDR3 loop is CASSVQYSGNTIYF. The DNA for the CDR3 is TGTGCCAGCAGTGTTCAGTACTCTGGAAACACCATATATTTT.

This clone showed up just a few times. This chain connects TRBV6-6 to TRBJ2-3; TRBD2 matches 13 bases. In germline, CDR1 is MNHNY, CDR2 SVGAGI (reference sequence). This CDR3 region has 17 residues. Losses at the gene ends were 6 bases for V and 2 bases for J; bases not matched to a gene: 8. The CDR3 is CASSRLAGGSATDTQYF. CDR3 nucleotide sequence: TGTGCCAGCAGCCGACTAGCGGGAGGCTCCGCCACAGATACGCAGTATTTT.

The chain couples TRBV7-8 to TRBJ2-1, with TRBD2 matching 13 bases. Germline values: CDR1 SGHVS, CDR2 FQNEAQ. There are 16 residues in the CDR3. The J segment lost 6 bases and the V segment lost 5 bases, leaving 7 bases of the junction unmatched. CDR3 bases: TGTGCCAGCAGCCCGAGTCGGACTAGCGGGAGCAATGAGCAGTTCTTC. Protein sequence: CASSPSRTSGSNEQFF. Using reference TRBV7-8 and TRBJ2-1 for the parts outside the CDR3, the full variable domain is GAGVSQSPRYKVAKRGQDVALRCDPISGHVSLFWYQQALGQGPEFLTYFQNEAQLDKSGLPSDRFFAERPEGSVSTLKIQRTQQEDSAVYLCASSPSRTSGSNEQFFGPGTRLTVL.

The rearrangement joins TRBV24-1 to TRBJ2-1; D may be TRBD1 (6 bases). The CDR3 covers 16 residues. CDR1 is KGHDR, CDR2 SFDVKD, per germline. V lost 3 bases and J 0 bases, leaving 11 bases between the germline ends. This chain's CDR3 is CATSDVTGSSYNEQFF. DNA for the CDR3: TGTGCCACCAGTGATGTTACAGGGTCCTCCTACAATGAGCAGTTCTTC.

The chain links TRBV27 to TRBJ2-2, with TRBD2 matching over 11 bases. CDR3 length: 15 residues. V shed 7 bases and J 5 bases; nucleotides not matched to a gene: 6. Germline-derived CDR1 and CDR2 are MNHEY and SMNVEV (reference sequence). The CDR3 reads CASTGLAGGTGELFF. The CDR3 nucleotides are TGTGCCAGCACCGGGCTAGCGGGGGGAACCGGGGAGCTGTTTTTT.

This clone has only one observation. The chain uses TRBV30 and TRBJ1-5; D is undetermined. The CDR3 runs 14 residues. V lost 5 bases and J lost 2, with 13 bases in between. CDR1 is GTSNPN, CDR2 SVGIG, per germline (reference sequence). The CDR3 DNA reads as TGTGCCTGGGGGGAGGGCGCGGGCAATCAGCCCCAGCATTTT. Its protein product is CAWGEGAGNQPQHF.

V and J are TRBV27 and TRBJ1-6, with a possible D match to TRBD1 (5 bases). CDR1 and CDR2 (germline): MNHEY, SMNVEV (reference sequence). The CDR3 length is 16 residues. V was pared by 0 bases and J by 6 bases, with 12 bases between. CDR3: CASSLSGPRANSPLHF. In DNA form, the CDR3 reads TGTGCCAGCAGTTTATCGGGGCCCAGGGCTAATTCACCCCTCCACTTT.

V usage is TRBV11-1 and J usage is TRBJ1-2; 7 bases map to TRBD1. This CDR3 region has 13 residues. Germline V gene sequence: CDR1 SGHAT, CDR2 FQDESV (reference sequence). Germline trimming cut 5 bases from V and 10 bases from J; bases unmatched to any gene: 10. CDR3 protein: CASSPKDRSDYTF. CDR3 sequence (DNA): TGTGCCAGCAGCCCGAAGGACAGGTCGGACTACACCTTC.

The rearrangement uses TRBV9 and TRBJ2-5; tentative D call: TRBD2 (5 bases). The CDR3 totals 13 residues. Germline CDR1 SGDLS, CDR2 YYNGEE. Trimming cost V 0 bases and J 3 bases, with 6 bases left between them. Here the CDR3 DNA reads TGTGCCAGCAGCGTAGGGACTGAAGAGACCCAGTACTTC. Protein: CASSVGTEETQYF.

This clone was detected a few times. The CDR3: CASSLVARTNQETQYF. DNA for the CDR3: TGCGCCAGCAGCTTGGTCGCACGGACAAACCAAGAGACCCAGTACTTC. The V and J genes are TRBV5-1 and TRBJ2-5, with a weak D call TRBD1 (5 bases). The V end lost 0 bases, the J end lost 0 bases, and 12 bases lay between the germline ends. The CDR3 consists of 16 residues. Germline assignment: CDR1 SGHRS and CDR2 YFSETQ.

This chain joins TRBV2 and TRBJ2-1; TRBD2 aligns across 9 bases. CDR1 and CDR2 (germline): SNHLY, FYNNEI. With 6 bases clipped from V and 7 bases from J, the junction kept 4 bases outside the gene matches. This CDR3 has 13 residues. The CDR3 is CASSGLARNEQFF. CDR3 DNA: TGTGCCAGCAGCGGACTAGCGAGAAATGAGCAGTTCTTC.

For the CDR3, the DNA is TGCAGCGTCGGCGGACAGGGGCCGCCTGAAGCTTTCTTT. This encodes CSVGGQGPPEAFF. V gene TRBV29-1 combines with J gene TRBJ1-1; 9 bases map to TRBD1. Germline lookup yields CDR1 SQVTM and CDR2 ANQGSEA. Trimming cost V 6 bases and J 6 bases; bases outside gene matches: 8. This CDR3 region has 13 residues.

This rearrangement joins TRBV5-4 to TRBJ2-5, with 8 bases identical to TRBD1. This CDR3 region has 16 residues. Germline-derived CDR1 and CDR2 are SGHNT and YYREEE (reference sequence). Unmatched junction bases numbered 5, after V lost 0 bases and J lost 1 base. Here the CDR3 DNA reads TGTGCCAGCAGCTTGGGGCCCGGGACAGGCCAAGAGACCCAGTACTTC. As protein: CASSLGPGTGQETQYF. The whole variable domain, filled in from reference TRBV5-4 and TRBJ2-5, reads ETGVTQSPTHLIKTRGQQVTLRCSSQSGHNTVSWYQQALGQGPQFIFQYYREEENGRGNFPPRFSGLQFPNYSSELNVNALELDDSALYLCASSLGPGTGQETQYFGPGTRLLVL.

The chain is built from TRBV25-1 and TRBJ1-1; 9 nucleotides match TRBD1. Germline V gene lookup returns CDR1 MGHDK and CDR2 SYGVNS. With 6 bases clipped from V and 4 bases from J, the junction kept 6 bases outside the gene matches. This CDR3 has 14 residues. The CDR3 DNA sequence: TGTGCCAGCAGAGAGACAGGGGGTCCCACTGAAGCTTTCTTT. It yields the protein CASRETGGPTEAFF.

The chain joins TRBV5-4 to TRBJ2-5, with D perhaps matching TRBD2 (6 bases). Deletions cut 0 bases from V and 5 bases from J, with 11 bases between. This CDR3 comprises 14 residues. Germline CDR1 SGHNT, CDR2 YYREEE (reference sequence). CDR3 amino acids: CASSLGLGEETQYF. The CDR3 DNA follows: TGTGCCAGCAGCTTGGGACTAGGGGAGGAGACCCAGTACTTC. Looking up the rest from reference TRBV5-4 and TRBJ2-5 gives the full variable domain: ETGVTQSPTHLIKTRGQQVTLRCSSQSGHNTVSWYQQALGQGPQFIFQYYREEENGRGNFPPRFSGLQFPNYSSELNVNALELDDSALYLCASSLGLGEETQYFGPGTRLLVL.